This TCR beta chain was sequenced in a study of blood T cell repertoires in COVID-19. Per the authors' pipeline: Reference gene primers were amplified, and this amplification served to estimate nucleated cell counts. The method was immunoSEQ multiplex PCR; TCRdb's version includes in-frame clones alone and lacks a portion of them. V and J calls and clone size are given by that table; D and trimming were obtained from the DNA. The repertoire holds around 140,000 clones, roughly 88% seen once, with 10% in the top ten. V was clipped by 4 bases and J by 4 bases, with 17 bases between them. Germline V gene data show CDR1 as SGHDT and CDR2 as YYEEEE. CDR3 length equals 15 residues.

The TCR was taken from a man aged 50 or older with acute or convalescent COVID-19. The chain has TRBV5-6 and TRBJ1-2; D is unresolved. The sequenced material came from peripheral blood. The DNA for the CDR3 is TGTGCCAGCAGCCTGGATGGGCAGACAACCTATGGCTACACCTTC. Its translation: CASSLDGQTTYGYTF.